The 14 T cell receptor beta chains presented below share a single source sample, sequenced in a study of graft-versus-host responses after intestinal transplantation. Measured with immunoSEQ multiplex PCR; TCRdb has only the in-frame clones, and not every one. Here the sample spans about 88,000 clones, under 90% being singletons. Their target antigens are unknown. The source was unstimulated CD4+ T cells sorted from spleen or lymph node cells, collected before intestinal transplant. The receptors stem from a human donor who received an intestinal transplant.

The chain is built from TRBV10-3 and TRBJ1-4; a weak D match, TRBD1 (6 bases). Germline CDR1 reads ENHRY; CDR2 reads SYGVKD. This CDR3 is built from 16 residues. Trimming took 2 bases from V and 3 from J, leaving 13 bases between them. Written as DNA, the CDR3 is TGTGCCATCAGTGAGCGGGGGGGCATGCCTAATGAAAAACTGTTTTTT. Amino acids: CAISERGGMPNEKLFF.

The chain has TRBV6-6 and TRBJ1-2; no clear D. This CDR3 contains 14 residues. Between the trimmed V and J ends, which lost 0 bases and 10 bases, there was a span of 15 bases. CDR1 MNHNY and CDR2 SVGAGI come from the germline V gene (reference sequence). The CDR3 nucleotides are TGTGCCAGCAGTTACTCGCGAGCGCCCAAAGACTACACCTTC. The encoded protein is CASSYSRAPKDYTF.

This sequence joins TRBV5-6 and TRBJ2-7; no firm D call. The CDR3 is 14 residues long. The V gene's germline CDR1 is SGHDT and CDR2 YYEEEE. Trimming shortened V by 0 bases and J by 0 bases, and 7 bases separated the two germline ends. CDR3 in amino acids: CASSLGYSSYEQYF. The CDR3 region has the DNA TGTGCCAGCAGCTTGGGGTATAGCTCCTACGAGCAGTACTTC.

The chain couples TRBV7-6 to TRBJ1-1, with a weak D call TRBD1 (5 bases). This CDR3 spans 14 amino acids. Trimming pared 0 bases from V and 4 bases from J, leaving 9 bases between. Germline loops: CDR1 SGHVS, CDR2 FNYEAQ. The DNA of the CDR3 is TGTGCCAGCAGCTTAGCCCCAGGGCCCACTGAAGCTTTCTTT. It is translated as CASSLAPGPTEAFF.

This chain connects TRBV7-2 to TRBJ2-5; D might be TRBD2 (5 bases). This CDR3 has 16 residues. Germline V gene lookup returns CDR1 SGHTA and CDR2 FQGNSA. V was clipped by 4 bases and J by 3 bases, with 18 bases between them. In DNA, the CDR3 is TGTGCCAGCAGCTCCACGTGGACTCGGCCAAAAGAGACCCAGTACTTC. It encodes CASSSTWTRPKETQYF.

The chain recombines TRBV6-5 with TRBJ1-3; 8 nucleotides match TRBD1. Trimming removed 6 bases from V and 6 bases from J; junction bases left unmatched: 7. CDR1 is MNHEY and CDR2 is SVGAGI in the germline V gene. The CDR3 sequence is 14 residues long. The CDR3 DNA follows: TGTGCCAGCAGACCCGACAGGGGAGCAAACACCATATATTTT. Its translation is CASRPDRGANTIYF.

The V and J genes are TRBV6-6 and TRBJ1-5; D is unresolved. The germline V gene encodes CDR1 MNHNY and CDR2 SVGAGI (reference sequence). Trimming removed 3 bases from V and 4 bases from J, with 13 bases in between. The CDR3 is 15 residues long. The CDR3 sequence: CASSYPMADNQPQHF. The CDR3, as DNA: TGTGCCAGCAGTTATCCCATGGCCGATAATCAGCCCCAGCATTTT.

V gene TRBV5-1 combines with J gene TRBJ2-7; D is unclear. The germline V and J ends were trimmed by 1 base and 0 bases, with 20 bases remaining between them. The CDR3 spans 18 residues. CDR1 is SGHRS and CDR2 is YFSETQ in the germline V gene. This chain's CDR3 is CASSLTRKETMSSYEQYF. In nucleotides, the CDR3 is TGCGCCAGCAGCTTGACGAGAAAAGAAACGATGAGCTCCTACGAGCAGTACTTC.

The CDR3: CASSPGTGTDTQYF. The CDR3 bases are TGCGCCAGCAGCCCAGGGACAGGCACAGATACGCAGTATTTT. The genes are TRBV5-1 and TRBJ2-3, with 7 bases that match TRBD1. CDR3 length: 14 amino acids. Germline trimming cut 4 bases from V and 1 base from J; bases unmatched to any gene: 3. Per germline, CDR1 SGHRS and CDR2 YFSETQ.

The chain employs TRBV7-9 and TRBJ1-2, with D possibly TRBD1 on 5 matching bases. There are 14 residues in the CDR3. The ends were cut back, 6 bases at V and 3 bases at J, with 14 bases in the middle. Per germline, CDR1 SEHNR and CDR2 FQNEAQ (reference sequence). The CDR3 nucleotides are TGTGCCAGCAGGGAAGGGGCGGCTCACTATGGCTACACCTTC. Translation: CASREGAAHYGYTF. Based on the CDR3 plus reference TRBV7-9 and TRBJ1-2, the full variable domain is DTGVSQNPRHKITKRGQNVTFRCDPISEHNRLYWYRQTLGQGPEFLTYFQNEAQLEKSRLLSDRFSAERPKGSFSTLEIQRTEQGDSAMYLCASREGAAHYGYTFGSGTRLTVV.

The V gene is TRBV7-9, the J gene TRBJ1-1, with TRBD1 matching 7 bases. Germline lookup yields CDR1 SEHNR and CDR2 FQNEAQ (reference sequence). This CDR3 comprises 16 residues. V shed 1 base, J shed 1 base, and the junction held 6 bases outside the gene matches. In nucleotides, the CDR3 is TGTGCCAGCAGCTTAGGAACAGGGGCTGGGAACACTGAAGCTTTCTTT. It is translated as CASSLGTGAGNTEAFF.

The rearrangement uses TRBV7-9 and TRBJ2-5, with 12 bases lining up with TRBD2. J lost 3 bases, V lost 5 bases, and 4 bases had no gene match. CDR3 length: 15 residues. Germline CDR1 and CDR2: SEHNR and FQNEAQ (reference sequence). CDR3 DNA sequence: TGTGCCAGCAGCATCAGACTAGCGGGGGAAGAGACCCAGTACTTC. Protein product: CASSIRLAGEETQYF. The full variable domain, rest sourced from reference TRBV7-9 and TRBJ2-5, is DTGVSQNPRHKITKRGQNVTFRCDPISEHNRLYWYRQTLGQGPEFLTYFQNEAQLEKSRLLSDRFSAERPKGSFSTLEIQRTEQGDSAMYLCASSIRLAGEETQYFGPGTRLLVL.

V is TRBV5-1 and J is TRBJ2-2; a weak D match, TRBD1 (5 bases). The CDR3 is 12 amino acids. Germline V lookup: CDR1 SGHRS, CDR2 YFSETQ. Trimming cost V 4 bases and J 8 bases, with 9 bases left between them. As DNA, the CDR3 is TGCGCCAGCAGCGCCGACAGAGGGGAGCTGTTTTTT. Encoded protein: CASSADRGELFF.

This chain uses TRBV10-3 with TRBJ2-3; 7 bases match TRBD1. V shed 0 bases and J 2 bases; nucleotides not matched to a gene: 5. Looked up from germline, CDR1 is ENHRY and CDR2 is SYGVKD. The CDR3 loop spans 16 amino acids. The CDR3 is CAISESRGQNTDTQYF. The DNA for the CDR3 is TGTGCCATCAGTGAGTCGAGGGGACAGAACACAGATACGCAGTATTTT.